This T cell receptor beta chain was sequenced during a study of T cell repertoires in cytomegalovirus infection. General study points: Cumulative frequency of public TCR beta families picked out carriers of CMV plus the relevant HLA.

This clonotype was picked up many times. Its specificity is unknown. TCRdb ran MiXCR on the reads and lists one entry per CDR3 protein. Of some 270,000 distinct CDR3 sequences listed, approximately 22% are singletons. The CDR3 has 17 residues. The trim removed 7 bases at V and 5 bases at J, leaving 19 bases unmatched. The germline V gene encodes CDR1 SGHVS and CDR2 FNYEAQ. This clonotype was sampled from a human donor in good health (CMV status not recorded). Some clones in this sample may be carry-over from other donors' samples. Source: cultured PBMCs, taken from culture after CMV antigen stimulation. This chain links TRBV7-6 with TRBJ2-5, with TRBD2 matching 7 bases. CDR3 DNA: TGTGCCAGCACCGGACCCGGCGGGAGCGTCATGGGGGAGACCCAGTACTTC. This codes for CASTGPGGSVMGETQYF.